This note documents a single T cell receptor (beta chain) sequence. TCRdb's copy holds only in-frame clones and misses some; the assay was immunoSEQ multiplex PCR. The data show roughly 250,000 clones, around four fifths seen once. The sample belongs to a study of blood T cell repertoires in COVID-19. Looking at the study overall: T cells, B-cell-depleted T cells, or PBMCs provided the cDNA or gDNA that served as material.

The CDR3 covers 19 residues. Losses at the gene ends were 1 base for V and 2 bases for J; bases not matched to a gene: 11. Per the germline V gene, CDR1 is LGHNA and CDR2 is YNFKEQ. The sequence came from a woman in her fifties or sixties with active or convalescent COVID-19. Input material: peripheral blood. This chain links TRBV4-2 with TRBJ2-3; 11 nucleotides line up with TRBD2. The CDR3 nucleotides are TGTGCCAGCAGCCAAGTCCCCTTCGGGACTAGCGGTGACACAGATACGCAGTATTTT. Its translation: CASSQVPFGTSGDTDTQYF.